The present T cell receptor (beta chain) was sequenced within a study of early T cells in non-severe SARS-CoV-2 infection. Ten or more counts support this clonotype. TCRdb analysed the 5' RACE reads with MiXCR anew, one entry per CDR3 protein. Found here are over 50,000 distinct CDR3 sequences, roughly 8.2% of them singletons; the top ten hold roughly 4.2%. The V gene lost 8 bases and the J gene lost 5 bases, with 18 bases spanning the gap. This CDR3 has 15 amino acids. The V gene's germline CDR1 is MNHNS and CDR2 SASEGT. The sequencing input was whole blood. The receptor was isolated from an adult who was a healthcare worker with PCR-confirmed SARS-CoV-2 infection or an uninfected control (not recorded which). The V gene is TRBV6-1, the J gene TRBJ2-2; D might be TRBD2 (5 bases). The CDR3 DNA reads TGTGCCAGCCGGGATGGGTTATTTAGGACCGGGGAGCTGTTTTTT. Translated: CASRDGLFRTGELFF.